The 19 T cell receptor beta chains listed next were all sequenced from one sample in a study of T cells in Graves' hyperthyroidism and ophthalmopathy. RNA transcripts provided the source from which TCR beta CDR3 regions were amplified. HTBI primers were employed in a first-round RT-PCR of the TCR CDR3. One entry per CDR3 protein results from TCRdb running MiXCR on the multiplex PCR reads. The data contain roughly 420,000 distinct CDR3 sequences, approximately 14% of them seen just once; the ten biggest clones take up approximately 5.3%. The specimen sequenced was blood. The source is a woman aged 18-29 years with Graves' hyperthyroidism.

This clonotype was seen repeatedly, ten times or more. The gene calls are TRBV12-3 or TRBV12-4 and TRBJ1-1, with a possible D match to TRBD1 (6 bases). Trimming stripped 2 bases from V and 4 bases from J, with 8 bases between. The CDR3 sequence is 13 residues long. The CDR3 loop is CASSLTGPTEAFF. The CDR3 region has the DNA TGTGCCAGCAGTTTAACAGGGCCCACTGAAGCTTTCTTT.

This clonotype was observed many times. V is TRBV2 and J is TRBJ2-7; D is undetermined. The V and J ends lost 0 bases and 3 bases respectively, with 9 bases between them. The length of the CDR3 is 14 residues. Germline V gives CDR1 SNHLY, CDR2 FYNNEI. The CDR3 DNA reads as TGTGCCAGCAGTGAAGCAGGCAGTTTCTACGAGCAGTACTTC. Protein: CASSEAGSFYEQYF.

This clonotype was seen repeatedly, ten times or more. The chain is built from TRBV5-6 and TRBJ1-1; no clear D gene. Germline V gene lookup returns CDR1 SGHDT and CDR2 YYEEEE. Trimming took off 6 bases at V and 1 base at J, with 16 bases between the two ends. This CDR3 is 15 amino acids long. CDR3: CASTHGHGRNTEAFF. The CDR3 DNA is TGTGCCAGCACCCACGGGCACGGACGGAACACTGAAGCTTTCTTT.

This clonotype was detected many times. The J gene is TRBJ2-1, the V gene TRBV7-9; 7 nucleotides line up with TRBD2. The CDR3 length is 18 residues. Per germline, CDR1 SEHNR and CDR2 FQNEAQ (reference sequence). J lost 4 bases, V lost 4 bases, and 16 bases had no gene match. In DNA form, the CDR3 reads TGTGCCAGCAGCTGGCGTCGGGTCGCGGGAGAAGATTACAATGAGCAGTTCTTC. This translates into CASSWRRVAGEDYNEQFF.

This clonotype occurred many times. This rearrangement joins TRBV24-1 to TRBJ2-5, with 7 bases fitting TRBD1. Germline loops: CDR1 KGHDR, CDR2 SFDVKD. V was clipped by 3 bases and J by 5 bases; unmatched bases: 5. The CDR3 is 14 amino acids. The DNA of the CDR3 is TGTGCCACCAGTGATCGGGACAGACGGGAGACCCAGTACTTC. As protein: CATSDRDRRETQYF.

This clonotype came up many times. The V gene is TRBV7-9, the J gene TRBJ2-7; tentative D call: TRBD2 (5 bases). The germline V and J ends were trimmed by 5 bases and 5 bases, with 16 bases remaining between them. Per germline, CDR1 SEHNR and CDR2 FQNEAQ (reference sequence). This CDR3 region has 14 residues. The CDR3 loop reads CASSAYGGGNEQYF. The CDR3 DNA reads TGTGCCAGCAGCGCGTACGGAGGAGGCAACGAGCAGTACTTC.

At least ten counts were recorded for this clonotype. The chain is built from TRBV7-3 and TRBJ2-3, with D tentatively TRBD2 (6 bases). The CDR3 totals 15 residues. Per the germline V gene, CDR1 is SGHTA and CDR2 is FQGTGA. V lost 5 bases and J 2 bases, leaving 14 bases between the germline ends. CDR3 residues: CASSPRRGDTDTQYF. Here the CDR3 DNA reads TGTGCCAGCAGCCCTCGGCGGGGAGACACAGATACGCAGTATTTT.

V is TRBV7-2 and J is TRBJ1-5, with TRBD1 matching 7 bases. V lost 5 bases, J lost 7 bases, and 8 bases stayed unmatched. Germline lookup yields CDR1 SGHTA and CDR2 FQGNSA. The CDR3 runs 14 residues. CDR3 loop: CASSARQGGQPQHF. The CDR3 DNA reads TGTGCCAGCAGCGCCCGACAGGGTGGACAGCCCCAGCATTTT.

The genes are TRBV28 and TRBJ1-5; possible D gene TRBD1, 5 bases. Germline V gene lookup returns CDR1 MDHEN and CDR2 SYDVKM. The V and J ends lost 2 bases and 7 bases respectively, with 18 bases between them. This CDR3 spans 16 amino acids. CDR3 bases: TGTGCCAGCAGTTTAGCCGCCGCAGGGTATTGGCAGCCCCAGCATTTT. Its protein product is CASSLAAAGYWQPQHF.

At least ten counts were recorded for this clonotype. The rearrangement joins TRBV7-2 to TRBJ2-1, with D maybe TRBD1 (5 bases). Trimming took off 5 bases at V and 3 bases at J, with 20 bases between the two ends. This CDR3 contains 17 residues. Germline lookup yields CDR1 SGHTA and CDR2 FQGNSA. The CDR3: CASSPSHRIPNYNEQFF. Written as DNA, the CDR3 is TGTGCCAGCAGCCCGAGCCACAGGATACCCAACTACAATGAGCAGTTCTTC.

The V and J genes are TRBV20-1 and TRBJ2-1; D remains ambiguous. Germline CDR1 DFQATT, CDR2 SNEGSKA (reference sequence). V lost 1 base to trimming and J lost 5 bases, with 6 bases between them. The length of the CDR3 is 12 residues. CDR3 residues: CSARGFHNEQFF. CDR3 nucleotides: TGCAGTGCTAGAGGTTTTCACAATGAGCAGTTCTTC.

This clonotype has at least ten counts. The rearrangement uses TRBV7-2 and TRBJ2-7; 8 bases match TRBD1. The CDR3 is 15 amino acids. J lost 2 bases, V lost 3 bases, and 6 bases had no gene match. Germline CDR1 and CDR2: SGHTA and FQGNSA. The CDR3 loop is CASSFARDRPYEQYF. For the CDR3, the DNA is TGTGCCAGCAGCTTCGCTCGGGACAGGCCCTACGAGCAGTACTTC.

About this clonotype: A clone one base away is much larger, so this may be a read error. The genes are TRBV6-1 and TRBJ1-2; 7 nucleotides match TRBD1. The CDR3 loop spans 13 amino acids. Germline V gene sequence: CDR1 MNHNS, CDR2 SASEGT. CDR3 region: CAGSGTAAYGYTF. The CDR3 DNA is TGTGCCGGCAGTGGGACAGCGGCCTATGGCTACACCTTC.

Many counts were recorded for this clonotype. The rearrangement uses TRBV7-2 and TRBJ2-7; D ambiguous. The CDR3 totals 12 residues. The germline V and J ends were trimmed by 1 base and 3 bases, with 4 bases remaining between them. Looked up from germline, CDR1 is SGHTA and CDR2 is FQGNSA. The CDR3 loop reads CASSLGVYEQYF. For the CDR3, the DNA is TGTGCCAGCAGCTTAGGGGTCTACGAGCAGTACTTC.

This clonotype showed up just a few times. CDR3 residues: CASSLFSIGSYNSPLHF. CDR3 DNA sequence: TGTGCCAGCAGTTTGTTCTCTATCGGTTCCTATAATTCACCCCTCCACTTT. This chain connects TRBV28 to TRBJ1-6, with D uncertain. This CDR3 has 17 amino acids. The germline gives CDR1 MDHEN, CDR2 SYDVKM. V lost 3 bases and J lost 1, with 13 bases in between.

This clonotype was detected ten times or more. The chain links TRBV9 to TRBJ2-5; a possible D gene is TRBD1 (5 bases). V was pared by 7 bases and J by 2 bases, with 15 bases between. Germline lookup yields CDR1 SGDLS and CDR2 YYNGEE. The CDR3 contains 14 residues. The CDR3 nucleotides read TGTGCCAGCTCCCCCCGACAGCCGCAAGAGACCCAGTACTTC. As protein: CASSPRQPQETQYF.

V is TRBV5-1 and J is TRBJ1-2, with no clear D. The CDR3 consists of 13 residues. V lost 2 bases to trimming and J lost 7 bases, with 12 bases between them. Germline-derived CDR1 and CDR2 are SGHRS and YFSETQ. The CDR3 here is CASSLPREGGYTF. The CDR3, as DNA: TGCGCCAGCAGCTTACCAAGGGAGGGTGGCTACACCTTC.

This clonotype was picked up many times. This chain links TRBV5-1 with TRBJ2-7; 7 nucleotides agree with TRBD2. The germline V gene has CDR1 SGHRS and CDR2 YFSETQ. The ends lost 2 bases at V and 3 bases at J; junction bases unmatched: 11. The CDR3 runs 16 residues. CDR3 sequence reads: CASSLQPPSGLYEQYF. The CDR3 DNA reads TGCGCCAGCAGCTTACAACCCCCTAGCGGCCTCTACGAGCAGTACTTC. Together with reference TRBV5-1 and TRBJ2-7, the CDR3 gives the full variable domain: KAGVTQTPRYLIKTRGQQVTLSCSPISGHRSVSWYQQTPGQGLQFLFEYFSETQRNKGNFPGRFSGRQFSNSRSEMNVSTLELGDSALYLCASSLQPPSGLYEQYFGPGTRLTVT.

The chain joins TRBV4-1 to TRBJ2-2, with D uncertain. The germline V gene has CDR1 MGHRA and CDR2 YSYEKL. This CDR3 contains 14 residues. The V gene lost 0 bases and the J gene lost 4 bases, with 6 bases spanning the gap. CDR3 residues: CASSQDRRTGELFF. In nucleotides, the CDR3 is TGCGCCAGCAGCCAAGATCGACGCACCGGGGAGCTGTTTTTT.